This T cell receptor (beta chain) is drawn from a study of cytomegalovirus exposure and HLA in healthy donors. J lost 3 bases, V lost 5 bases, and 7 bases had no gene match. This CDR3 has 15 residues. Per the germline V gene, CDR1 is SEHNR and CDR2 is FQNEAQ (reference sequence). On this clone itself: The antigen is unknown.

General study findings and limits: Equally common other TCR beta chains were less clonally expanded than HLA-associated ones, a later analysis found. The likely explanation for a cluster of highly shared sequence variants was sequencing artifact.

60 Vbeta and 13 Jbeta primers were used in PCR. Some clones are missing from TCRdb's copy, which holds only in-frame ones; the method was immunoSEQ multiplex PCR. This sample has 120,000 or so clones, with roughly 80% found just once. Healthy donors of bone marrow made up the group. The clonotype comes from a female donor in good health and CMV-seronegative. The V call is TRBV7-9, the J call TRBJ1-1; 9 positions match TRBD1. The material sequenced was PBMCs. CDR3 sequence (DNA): TGTGCCAGCAGCGTACAGGGGGCGCGGGACACTGAAGCTTTCTTT. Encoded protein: CASSVQGARDTEAFF. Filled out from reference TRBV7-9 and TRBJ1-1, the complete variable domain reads DTGVSQNPRHKITKRGQNVTFRCDPISEHNRLYWYRQTLGQGPEFLTYFQNEAQLEKSRLLSDRFSAERPKGSFSTLEIQRTEQGDSAMYLCASSVQGARDTEAFFGQGTRLTVV.